This T cell receptor (beta chain) was captured by sequencing in a study of blood T cell repertoires in COVID-19 (TCRdb year 2020). About the investigation overall: Samples from collaborators originated in the United States, Italy and Spain and spanned both the acute and convalescent phases of COVID-19. The prospective study material was composed of cDNA or gDNA derived from T cells, B-cell-depleted T cells, or PBMCs. The dataset comprised deeply sampled blood TCRbeta repertoires from subjects exposed to, actively infected with, or recovered from COVID-19. A freely available public database, intended as a resource for researchers studying the immune response to SARS-CoV-2, is where the repertoires were released. The samples were drawn from two sources: the first 160 participants of the ongoing ImmuneRACE study, and about 1,300 subjects contributed by 6 global collaborators. Nearly every sample came with metadata listing a de-identified subject ID, COVID-19 status, age in years and sex. HLA class I and class II types, where available, came from metadata supplied by the sample provider rather than from assay-based typing.

General study outcomes and caveats: The quantity of clinical and demographic metadata differed by source and by participant and was supplied without curation.

One collaborating source in Seattle enrolled patients during active infection and followed them longitudinally through the course of disease. Collaborating institutions collected whole blood in K2EDTA tubes following their own protocols. For TCRbeta analysis, collaborator samples were shipped as frozen whole blood, as isolated PBMCs, or as DNA extracted from either sample type. Comment on this clone: The target of this receptor is not known. Base-call qualities are not available, and no considerably larger clone is one nucleotide away.

The immunoSEQ Assay, a bias-controlled multiplex PCR, was used to amplify TCRbeta CDR3 regions from genomic DNA. Concerning the study's data processing: Within the assay, amplification of reference gene primers was used to estimate how many nucleated cells each sample contained. To quantify the absolute abundance of each unique TCRbeta CDR3 rearrangement, sequence reads were collapsed and filtered. For each sample, productive Simpson clonality was calculated as the square root of Simpson's diversity index across productive rearrangements. TCRdb retrieved this table from immuneACCESS and kept in-frame rearrangements only. Not all clones are present; in checked studies, unresolved V genes account for under half, and no reason is known for the remainder. V and J calls and clone size are given by that table; D and trimming were obtained from the DNA. Within this sample are about 180,000 clones, with around 84% of them counted one time only. The ten largest clonotypes hold under 7% of the sample.

The CDR1 and CDR2 encoded by the germline V gene (reference sequence) are GTSNPN and SVGIG. Trimmed from V: 3 bases; trimmed from J: 4 bases; junction bases lacking a gene match: 7. The CDR3 measures 15 amino acids from cysteine to phenylalanine. The sequence is cut down to CDR3 DNA, 45 bases in frame from base 1. This receptor chain uses TRBV30 and TRBJ1-1; TRBD1 matches 11 bases in the middle. The specimen was peripheral blood. The source is a woman aged 45-65 years with COVID-19, enrolled during active disease. The bases are TGTGCCTGGAGCCGCCTGGGACAGGGGGGCACTGAAGCTTTCTTT. This sequence encodes CAWSRLGQGGTEAFF.